This T cell receptor beta chain came from a study of shared clonotypes between healthy human individuals. Looking at the study overall: Serving as donors were a couple of women and a few men, whose ages spanned 18 to 49. Study-wide points: Clonotype sharing across donors was expected to vary with sequencing depth.

Genomic DNA of each subset was evenly split across several immunoSEQ plates. Some clones are missing from TCRdb's copy, which holds only in-frame ones; the method was immunoSEQ multiplex PCR. Among roughly 2.2 million clones, approximately 95% were seen once, and the ten largest hold 0.39%. Naive CD4+ cells were CD45RA-selected; the remaining cells were memory. Comment on this clone: Its antigen is undetermined.

Trimming cost V 7 bases and J 6 bases, with 19 bases left between them. The length of the CDR3 is 14 residues. Germline V gives CDR1 MDHEN, CDR2 SYDVKM. The chain combines TRBV28 with TRBJ2-7; D is possibly TRBD1 (7 bases). This TCR was sampled from a man aged 18 to 35 in good health. Some clones in this sample may be carry-over from other donors' samples. Sequenced input: naive CD4+ T cells from PBMCs. Specified subset: CD45RA+ positively selected. DNA of the CDR3: TGTGCCAGCAAGCCCCCCGGAGGGGGCTCCGAGCAGTACTTC. Its protein is CASKPPGGGSEQYF. The full variable domain, in which reference TRBV28 and TRBJ2-7 provide the parts outside the CDR3, is DVKVTQSSRYLVKRTGEKVFLECVQDMDHENMFWYRQDPGLGLRLIYFSYDVKMKEKGDIPEGYSVSREKKERFSLILESASTNQTSMYLCASKPPGGGSEQYFGPGTRLTVT.